This TCR beta chain was sequenced for a study of identical twins. A universal primer site was added by template switching, and unique molecular identifiers were carried by the cDNA. Each CDR3 protein gets one entry after TCRdb re-called the 5' RACE reads with MiXCR. The sample shows some 1,700,000 distinct CDR3 sequences, roughly a third of them seen only once. A remark on this clonotype: No antigen is known for it.

Points from the study as a whole: The same donors were not followed; conclusions instead depended on cross-sectional statistical analysis. Memory repertoires lacked the insertion deficit that abundant cord blood beta clonotypes showed.

In every case, the donor was a healthy Caucasian. The CDR3 is 14 residues long. The V and J ends lost 4 bases and 11 bases respectively, with 19 bases between them. Per germline, CDR1 SEHNR and CDR2 FQNEAQ (reference sequence). V gene TRBV7-9 combines with J gene TRBJ2-3; D might be TRBD1 (6 bases). The source material was cord blood. The TCR sequence derives from a newborn girl in good health. The chain's CDR3 is CASSSRNDSGQQYF. The CDR3, as DNA: TGTGCCAGCAGCTCAAGAAATGACTCGGGACAGCAGTATTTT.